This is a list of T cell receptor beta chains from one sample in a study of cytomegalovirus exposure and HLA in healthy donors. The method was immunoSEQ multiplex PCR; TCRdb's version includes in-frame clones alone and lacks a portion of them. The data contain 30,000 to 35,000 clones, roughly 88% of them singletons. Specimen: PBMCs. These receptors all come from a woman under 30 in good health and CMV-seronegative. Each CDR3 is given with its conserved first and last residue.

j_gene	v_gene	CDR3aa
TRBJ1-2	TRBV29-1	CSVVLLNYGYTF
TRBJ2-7	TRBV4-1	CASSPTTSGGYEQYF
TRBJ1-5	TRBV28	CASSPAPSTGDQPQHF
TRBJ1-5	TRBV19	CASNVQGYQPQHF
TRBJ2-7	TRBV6-1	CASSEGLDPSSYEQYF
TRBJ2-4	TRBV4-2	CASSRGRGKQNIQYF
TRBJ2-6	TRBV6-5	CASRNINSGANVLTF
TRBJ1-5	TRBV21-1	CASRGMGGTLNQPQHF
TRBJ1-5	TRBV28	CASTQGLLSNQPQNF
TRBJ1-5	TRBV7-9	CASSIPGAGQPQNF